The 6 T cell receptor beta chains reported below all come from one sample, sequenced in a study of cytomegalovirus exposure and HLA in healthy donors. The protocol was immunoSEQ multiplex PCR, while the TCRdb copy is restricted to in-frame clones and leaves out a portion. The table has approximately 200,000 clones, roughly 84% seen once; the top ten hold roughly 7.5%. The sequenced sample consisted of PBMCs. The receptors derive from a man younger than 35 in good health and CMV-seropositive.

The chain employs TRBV7-9 and TRBJ2-3, with 7 bases fitting TRBD2. Germline assignment: CDR1 SEHNR and CDR2 FQNEAQ (reference sequence). The trim removed 3 bases at V and 3 bases at J, leaving 9 bases unmatched. The CDR3 contains 16 residues. The CDR3, as DNA: TGTGCCAGCAGCTTGGGGGGGAGGGGACCGACAGATACGCAGTATTTT. The encoded protein is CASSLGGRGPTDTQYF.

V gene TRBV9 combines with J gene TRBJ2-3; perhaps TRBD2 as D (5 bases). The CDR3 totals 15 residues. Looked up from germline, CDR1 is SGDLS and CDR2 is YYNGEE. V lost 0 bases to trimming and J lost 2 bases, with 10 bases between them. The CDR3 loop reads CASSVGSDSTDTQYF. CDR3 in DNA: TGTGCCAGCAGCGTAGGTAGCGACTCCACAGATACGCAGTATTTT. Full variable domain (outside the CDR3, taken from reference TRBV9 and TRBJ2-3): DSGVTQTPKHLITATGQRVTLRCSPRSGDLSVYWYQQSLDQGLQFLIQYYNGEERAKGNILERFSAQQFPDLHSELNLSSLELGDSALYFCASSVGSDSTDTQYFGPGTRLTVL.

This chain links TRBV2 with TRBJ2-1, with D possibly matching TRBD2 (6 bases). Germline-derived CDR1 and CDR2 are SNHLY and FYNNEI. The CDR3 sequence is 14 residues long. Trimming took off 8 bases at V and 5 bases at J, with 16 bases between the two ends. CDR3 nucleotides: TGTGCCAGCGACGAAGTAGCGGTCAACAATGAGCAGTTCTTC. This translates into CASDEVAVNNEQFF.

The rearrangement uses TRBV30 and TRBJ1-1, with 7 bases identical to TRBD1. The V and J ends lost 7 bases and 0 bases, in that order; junction bases with no gene match: 5. This CDR3 is built from 13 residues. In germline, CDR1 is GTSNPN, CDR2 SVGIG (reference sequence). In DNA, the CDR3 is TGTGCCTCGATCAGGGGGATGAACACTGAAGCTTTCTTT. Translating it yields CASIRGMNTEAFF.

V and J are TRBV4-3 and TRBJ1-2; no clear D. This CDR3 contains 13 residues. Germline V gene data show CDR1 as LGHNA and CDR2 as YSLEER. V lost 0 bases and J 4 bases, leaving 6 bases between the germline ends. The CDR3 sequence is CASSQEESYGYTF. DNA of the CDR3: TGCGCCAGCAGCCAAGAGGAGTCCTATGGCTACACCTTC.

This chain uses TRBV7-2 with TRBJ2-1; tentatively, D is TRBD2 (5 bases). The CDR3 totals 15 residues. Germline V gives CDR1 SGHTA, CDR2 FQGNSA. The germline V and J ends were trimmed by 5 bases and 6 bases, with 17 bases remaining between them. DNA of the CDR3: TGTGCCAGCAGCGCTAGCCTAACTAGACCCAATGAGCAGTTCTTC. Residues: CASSASLTRPNEQFF. Full variable domain (rest looked up from reference TRBV7-2 and TRBJ2-1): GAGVSQSPSNKVTEKGKDVELRCDPISGHTALYWYRQSLGQGLEFLIYFQGNSAPDKSGLPSDRFSAERTGGSVSTLTIQRTQQEDSAVYLCASSASLTRPNEQFFGPGTRLTVL.